This is a list of T cell receptor beta chains from one sample in a study of cytomegalovirus exposure and HLA in healthy donors. TCRdb's table, derived via immunoSEQ multiplex PCR, lists solely in-frame clones and lacks some. Of 110,000 or so clones listed, 65% to 85% were seen once; the top ten hold around 6%. Specimen: PBMCs. These receptors all stem from a male donor in good health and CMV-seronegative. CDR3s include the opening cysteine and the closing phenylalanine or tryptophan. D genes are given only for firm matches. Size tells how often a clone was seen (once, few, many) or the class of an expanded clone, and some rows leave it out.

D gene,J gene,V gene,clone size,CDR3 protein,CDR3 DNA
.,TRBJ2-7,TRBV30,.,CAWSIGLPTYEQYF,TGTGCCTGGAGTATCGGACTGCCCACCTACGAGCAGTACTTC
TRBD1,TRBJ1-1,TRBV5-1,.,CASSLEAGGTEAFF,TGCGCCAGCAGCTTGGAGGCAGGGGGGACTGAAGCTTTCTTT
TRBD2,TRBJ2-3,TRBV11-3,.,CASSLRTSGSGDTQYF,TGTGCCAGCAGCTTACGGACTAGCGGGAGTGGAGATACGCAGTATTTT
.,TRBJ2-3,TRBV28,once,CASSSLSGGADTQYF,TGTGCCAGCAGTTCCTTGTCTGGCGGGGCAGATACGCAGTATTTT
.,TRBJ1-1,TRBV6-5,.,CASSYSASRGNTEAFF,TGTGCCAGCAGTTACTCGGCTTCCCGGGGGAACACTGAAGCTTTCTTT
.,TRBJ2-7,TRBV9,.,CASSVWAATYEQYF,TGTGCCAGCAGCGTATGGGCCGCAACCTACGAGCAGTACTTC
TRBD2,TRBJ2-1,TRBV4-1,.,CASSRLAGVSGGNNEQFF,TGCGCCAGCAGTAGACTAGCGGGAGTTTCGGGCGGCAACAATGAGCAGTTCTTC
TRBD1,TRBJ1-3,TRBV6-1,.,CASSDPGQGIDTIYF,TGTGCCAGCAGTGACCCCGGACAGGGGATTGACACCATATATTTT
.,TRBJ1-1,TRBV19,few,CASSRQSRAEAFF,TGTGCCAGTAGCCGCCAGTCCAGGGCTGAAGCTTTCTTT
.,TRBJ2-5,TRBV9,.,CASTENPTGETQYF,TGTGCCAGCACCGAGAATCCTACCGGAGAGACCCAGTACTTC
TRBD1,TRBJ2-5,TRBV5-1,.,CASSLAGTGEETQYF,TGCGCCAGCAGCTTGGCCGGGACAGGGGAAGAGACCCAGTACTTC
TRBD2,TRBJ2-1,TRBV7-3,.,CASSLRAGGSYNEQFF,TGTGCCAGCAGCTTAAGGGCGGGAGGTTCCTACAATGAGCAGTTCTTC
.,TRBJ2-2,TRBV6-5,.,CASSYGRELFF,TGTGCCAGCAGTTACGGGCGGGAGCTGTTTTTT
.,TRBJ1-2,TRBV13,.,CASSPGYQGAGYTF,TGTGCCAGCAGCCCAGGATATCAGGGTGCCGGCTACACCTTC
.,TRBJ2-7,TRBV30,.,CAWSVPPRIYEQYF,TGTGCCTGGAGTGTTCCCCCTCGTATCTACGAGCAGTACTTC
.,TRBJ2-2,TRBV5-1,.,CASSLVAPGQSTGELFF,TGCGCCAGCAGCTTGGTGGCTCCGGGACAATCCACCGGGGAGCTGTTTTTT
TRBD1,TRBJ2-2,TRBV10-1,.,CASSDPRTGANTGELFF,TGCGCCAGCAGTGATCCCCGGACAGGAGCGAACACCGGGGAGCTGTTTTTT
.,TRBJ1-2,TRBV5-8,.,CASSWETHINYGYTF,TGTGCCAGCAGCTGGGAGACACACATTAACTATGGCTACACCTTC
.,TRBJ1-2,TRBV7-9,.,CASSRGGYGYTF,TGTGCCAGCAGCCGCGGGGGCTATGGCTACACCTTC
.,TRBJ1-4,TRBV2,.,CASSEVGRKEKLFF,TGTGCCAGCAGTGAAGTGGGGAGAAAAGAAAAACTGTTTTTT
.,TRBJ2-1,TRBV27,.,CASSLTRNNEQFF,TGTGCCAGCAGCCTCACTAGAAACAATGAGCAGTTCTTC
TRBD2,TRBJ2-1,TRBV29-1,.,CSVENMGREGGPPNEQFF,TGCAGCGTTGAAAATATGGGACGGGAGGGAGGCCCACCCAATGAGCAGTTCTTC
TRBD2,TRBJ2-2,TRBV6-4,.,CASTRLAGGSGELFF,TGTGCCAGCACCAGACTAGCGGGAGGCTCCGGGGAGCTGTTTTTT
.,TRBJ1-1,TRBV10-3,few,CATRGYTEAFF,TGTGCCACCCGGGGGTACACTGAAGCTTTCTTT
TRBD1,TRBJ1-2,TRBV28,.,CASSLDPGQRNGYTF,TGTGCCAGCAGTTTGGACCCGGGACAGAGAAATGGCTACACCTTC
TRBD2,TRBJ2-5,TRBV7-2,.,CASSSLAGGETQYF,TGTGCCAGCAGCTCACTAGCGGGGGGGGAGACCCAGTACTTC
TRBD2,TRBJ2-7,TRBV6-6,.,CASSGLAGYYEQYF,TGTGCCAGCAGTGGACTAGCGGGATATTACGAGCAGTACTTC
TRBD1,TRBJ2-7,TRBV30,.,CAWSGTGTGLYGQYF,TGTGCCTGGAGTGGGACCGGGACAGGGCTTTACGGGCAGTACTTC
TRBD2,TRBJ2-5,TRBV12-5,.,CASGLGTSGAYIQETQYF,TGTGCTAGTGGTTTAGGGACTAGCGGGGCCTACATCCAAGAGACCCAGTACTTC
TRBD1,TRBJ1-1,TRBV9,.,CASSVFGQANTEAFF,TGTGCCAGCAGCGTATTCGGACAGGCGAACACTGAAGCTTTCTTT
.,TRBJ1-4,TRBV30,.,CAWRGQTNEKLFF,TGTGCCTGGAGGGGGCAAACTAATGAAAAACTGTTTTTT
TRBD2,TRBJ2-7,TRBV30,.,CAWIQAGANEQYF,TGTGCCTGGATTCAGGCGGGAGCCAACGAGCAGTACTTC
.,TRBJ1-5,TRBV19,.,CASSIGVGLGVNQPQHF,TGTGCCAGTAGTATAGGTGTGGGCCTCGGCGTAAATCAGCCCCAGCATTTT
.,TRBJ1-1,TRBV9,.,CASSSVDRPNTEAFF,TGTGCCAGCAGCTCGGTGGACAGACCGAACACTGAAGCTTTCTTT
.,TRBJ1-6,TRBV6-5,.,CASSFGLQGRNSPLHF,TGTGCCAGCAGTTTCGGTTTACAGGGACGAAATTCACCCCTCCACTTT
TRBD1,TRBJ2-7,TRBV6-6,.,CASRSGTGSRYEQYF,TGTGCCAGCAGGTCCGGGACAGGGAGTCGCTACGAGCAGTACTTC
TRBD1,TRBJ1-1,TRBV4-2,.,CASSQVDRVNTEAFF,TGTGCCAGCAGCCAAGTTGACAGGGTGAACACTGAAGCTTTCTTT
.,TRBJ1-1,TRBV7-8,.,CASSLAARADTEAFF,TGTGCCAGCAGCTTAGCGGCCAGGGCGGACACTGAAGCTTTCTTT
.,TRBJ1-1,TRBV6-5,.,CASSSRGFATEAFF,TGTGCCAGCAGTTCACGCGGGTTCGCCACTGAAGCTTTCTTT
.,TRBJ2-3,TRBV10-3,.,CAISSGGTSTDTQYF,TGTGCCATCAGTTCGGGCGGGACTAGCACAGATACGCAGTATTTT
TRBD1,TRBJ2-3,TRBV7-9,few,CASSLGDRGLKDTQYF,TGTGCCAGCAGCTTGGGTGACAGGGGGCTTAAAGATACGCAGTATTTT
.,TRBJ2-7,TRBV6-5,.,CASSYTSGEQYF,TGTGCCAGCAGTTACACCTCGGGGGAGCAGTACTTC
.,TRBJ2-7,TRBV6-5,.,CASRRTVTIYEQYF,TGTGCCAGCAGACGGACAGTGACGATTTACGAGCAGTACTTC
.,TRBJ2-3,TRBV6-1,few,CASRNSGASTDTQYF,TGTGCCAGCAGGAACTCAGGGGCAAGCACAGATACGCAGTATTTT
TRBD1,TRBJ1-2,TRBV27,.,CASSFSGFSGTASIFYGYTF,TGTGCCAGCAGTTTTTCTGGTTTTTCCGGGACAGCCTCTATCTTCTATGGCTACACCTTC
TRBD1,TRBJ1-2,TRBV5-1,.,CASSPRTGGYFGYTF,TGCGCCAGCAGCCCGCGGACAGGGGGCTATTTTGGCTACACCTTC
TRBD1,TRBJ1-1,TRBV7-9,few,CASSPRGTGGRTEAFF,TGTGCCAGCAGCCCGCGGGGGACAGGGGGCAGGACTGAAGCTTTCTTT
TRBD1,TRBJ2-3,TRBV29-1,.,CSVGSRGQGASTQYF,TGCAGCGTTGGATCTCGGGGACAGGGGGCAAGTACGCAGTATTTT
TRBD1,TRBJ1-5,TRBV10-3,.,CAIRDREHQPQHF,TGTGCCATCAGGGACAGGGAGCATCAGCCCCAGCATTTT
.,TRBJ1-5,TRBV15,.,CATSELGTLDSNQPQHF,TGTGCCACCAGCGAGCTAGGCACCCTTGATAGCAATCAGCCCCAGCATTTT
TRBD2,TRBJ2-7,TRBV5-1,once,CASSVTSGPYEQYF,TGCGCCAGCAGCGTGACTAGCGGTCCCTACGAGCAGTACTTC